This TCR beta chain comes out of a study of CD4 T cells in relation to SARS-CoV-2 and coronaviruses. The method was immunoSEQ multiplex PCR; TCRdb's version includes in-frame clones alone and lacks a portion of them. The sample contains 9,500 to 12,000 clones, around 80% of which appear only once. V was pared by 4 bases and J by 5 bases, with 9 bases of the junction left unmatched. Germline V CDR1 and CDR2: LGHDT, YNNKEL (reference sequence). The CDR3 runs 16 residues. Unexposed donor CD4+ T cells date from about 2010-2019, before the COVID-19 pandemic. Isolation of CD4+ T cells took place after about 9 days in culture. A word on this clone: Its antigen is undetermined.

The clonotype comes from a human donor in good health. The rearrangement uses TRBV3-1 (or the pseudogene TRBV3-2) and TRBJ2-5; 11 bases map to TRBD2. The material sequenced was CD4+ T cells from PBMCs, cultured in vitro. CDR3 sequence: CASSRLSTSGSETQYF. DNA for the CDR3: TGTGCCAGCAGCCGCCTGTCAACTAGCGGGAGCGAGACCCAGTACTTC.